The clone carrying this TCR beta chain was seen at least ten times. The antigen is not known. Each CDR3 protein gets one entry after TCRdb re-called the reads with MiXCR. This sample has 700,000 to 850,000 distinct CDR3 sequences, with over 25% found just once. The sample belongs to a study of T cell repertoires in cytomegalovirus infection. This CDR3 is 11 amino acids long. Unmatched junction bases numbered 0, after V lost 5 bases and J lost 6 bases. Germline CDR1 reads MNHEY; CDR2 reads SMNVEV (reference sequence). The TCR originated in a human donor in good health (CMV status not recorded). Some clones in this sample may be carry-over from other donors' samples. The specimen comprised cultured CD8+ T cells from PBMCs, sampled from culture after CMV antigen stimulation. The V gene is TRBV27, the J gene TRBJ1-1; 7 nucleotides agree with TRBD1. CDR3 amino acids: CASSTGAEAFF. In DNA, the CDR3 is TGTGCCAGCAGTACAGGGGCTGAAGCTTTCTTT.